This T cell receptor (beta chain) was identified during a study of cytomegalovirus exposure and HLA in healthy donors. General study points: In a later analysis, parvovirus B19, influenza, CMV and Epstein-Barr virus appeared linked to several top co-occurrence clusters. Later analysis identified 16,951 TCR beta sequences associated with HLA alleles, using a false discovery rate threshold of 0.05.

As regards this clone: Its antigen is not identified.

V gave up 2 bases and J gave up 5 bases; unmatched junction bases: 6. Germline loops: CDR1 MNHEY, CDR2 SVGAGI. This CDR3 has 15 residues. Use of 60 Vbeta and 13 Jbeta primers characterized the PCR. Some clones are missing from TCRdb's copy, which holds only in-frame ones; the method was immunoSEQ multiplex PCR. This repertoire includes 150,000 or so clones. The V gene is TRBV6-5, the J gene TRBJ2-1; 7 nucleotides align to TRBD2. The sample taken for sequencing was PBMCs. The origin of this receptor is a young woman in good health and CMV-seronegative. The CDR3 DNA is TGTGCCAGCAGTTACCGAGGGACTACCAACAATGAGCAGTTCTTC. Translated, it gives CASSYRGTTNNEQFF.